These 31 T cell receptor beta chains originate from one sample sequenced in a study of shared clonotypes between healthy human individuals. The protocol was immunoSEQ multiplex PCR, while the TCRdb copy is restricted to in-frame clones and leaves out a portion. Among 2.3 million or so clones listed, about 92% were seen once. Input material: naive CD4+ T cells from PBMCs. Subset of the sample: CD45RA+ positively selected. These receptors all come from a man between 18 and 29 years old in good health. Some clones in this sample may be carry-over from other donors' samples.

V and J are TRBV5-8 and TRBJ1-6, with unresolved D. This CDR3 has 11 residues. Germline-derived CDR1 and CDR2 are SGHTS and YDEGEE. V was cut by 1 base and J by 10 bases, with 3 bases left in between. The chain's CDR3 is CASSLSSPLHF. The CDR3 region has the DNA TGTGCCAGCAGCTTGAGCTCACCCCTCCACTTT.

V is TRBV18 and J is TRBJ1-2; no clear D gene. The germline CDR1 and CDR2 sequences are KGHSH and LQKENI. The CDR3 contains 13 residues. Trimming took off 1 base at V and 7 bases at J, with 10 bases between the two ends. The CDR3 is CASSPLEVGGYTF. In DNA, the CDR3 is TGTGCCAGCTCACCACTGGAGGTTGGTGGCTACACCTTC.

The V gene is TRBV27, the J gene TRBJ1-1; 10 bases are a match to TRBD1. J gave up 0 bases and V 5 bases, and 9 bases lay outside the gene matches. In germline, CDR1 is MNHEY, CDR2 SMNVEV (reference sequence). The CDR3 runs 17 residues. In DNA form, the CDR3 reads TGTGCCAGCAGTATCGGACAGGGGGGAGGTATGAACACTGAAGCTTTCTTT. Its translation is CASSIGQGGGMNTEAFF.

The chain uses TRBV9 and TRBJ1-5, with D uncertain. The V and J ends lost 4 bases and 7 bases respectively, with 12 bases between them. The CDR3 is 13 amino acids. The germline V gene encodes CDR1 SGDLS and CDR2 YYNGEE. Here the CDR3 reads CASSLGIGQPQHF. In nucleotides, the CDR3 is TGTGCCAGCAGCCTGGGGATCGGGCAGCCCCAGCATTTT.

The chain recombines TRBV5-8 with TRBJ1-4; the D gene is possibly TRBD1 (5 bases). The V and J ends lost 2 bases and 7 bases respectively, with 15 bases between them. The CDR3 spans 15 residues. The germline CDR1 and CDR2 sequences are SGHTS and YDEGEE. CDR3 in DNA: TGTGCCAGCAGCTTCCGGGGGGGTGGACGTGAAAAACTGTTTTTT. As protein: CASSFRGGGREKLFF.

This rearrangement joins TRBV28 to TRBJ2-1; D gene ambiguous. Germline CDR1 reads MDHEN; CDR2 reads SYDVKM. Trimming cost V 8 bases and J 6 bases, with 11 bases left between them. The CDR3 is 12 amino acids. CDR3 DNA sequence: TGTGCCAGCTGTCTCGAGTTCAATGAGCAGTTCTTC. Encoded protein: CASCLEFNEQFF.

The chain has TRBV28 and TRBJ2-2; D gene unclear. This CDR3 spans 16 amino acids. Looked up from germline, CDR1 is MDHEN and CDR2 is SYDVKM. V was pared by 2 bases and J by 0 bases, with 10 bases between. Written as DNA, the CDR3 is TGTGCCAGCAGTTTACAGGCAGCCGCGAACACCGGGGAGCTGTTTTTT. Translated: CASSLQAAANTGELFF.

This chain uses TRBV27 with TRBJ1-5, with TRBD1 identical over 7 bases. The CDR3 loop spans 18 amino acids. Per the germline V gene, CDR1 is MNHEY and CDR2 is SMNVEV (reference sequence). Losses at the gene ends were 6 bases for V and 3 bases for J; bases not matched to a gene: 17. The CDR3 sequence is CASRLKSTGLGYNQPQHF. In DNA form, the CDR3 reads TGTGCCAGCAGACTCAAGTCGACAGGGCTAGGGTACAATCAGCCCCAGCATTTT.

The chain recombines TRBV6-1 with TRBJ2-7; D ambiguous. Trimming shortened V by 8 bases and J by 5 bases, and 22 bases separated the two germline ends. Germline V gene sequence: CDR1 MNHNS, CDR2 SASEGT. CDR3 length: 15 residues. In DNA, the CDR3 is TGTGCCAGCGCTTGGTCGGACCGCGTGAGCCACGAGCAGTACTTC. This translates into CASAWSDRVSHEQYF.

This chain uses TRBV5-4 with TRBJ2-1, with D unclear. The germline V gene has CDR1 SGHNT and CDR2 YYREEE (reference sequence). Trimming took off 2 bases at V and 3 bases at J, with 9 bases between the two ends. The CDR3 has 14 residues. Written as DNA, the CDR3 is TGTGCCAGCAGCTTTGGGCAGAGCTACAATGAGCAGTTCTTC. Translation: CASSFGQSYNEQFF.

Worth noting for this clone: This specimen includes other DNA sequences encoding the same CDR3. The J gene is TRBJ1-1, the V gene TRBV5-1, with 11 bases that match TRBD1. CDR1 SGHRS and CDR2 YFSETQ come from the germline V gene. The V and J ends lost 3 bases and 5 bases, in that order; junction bases with no gene match: 3. This CDR3 spans 14 amino acids. The CDR3 reads CASSSGQGETEAFF. CDR3 bases: TGCGCCAGCAGCTCGGGACAGGGGGAGACTGAAGCTTTCTTT.

The chain combines TRBV9 with TRBJ2-1; 7 bases map to TRBD2. Germline CDR1 and CDR2: SGDLS and YYNGEE. The junction had 5 bases not matched to a gene; V was cut back by 2 bases and J by 3 bases. The CDR3 loop spans 15 amino acids. This CDR3 reads CASSVSGTIYNEQFF. The DNA for the CDR3 is TGTGCCAGCAGCGTCTCCGGGACTATCTACAATGAGCAGTTCTTC.

The genes are TRBV5-1 and TRBJ2-5; TRBD1 matches 8 bases. V was clipped by 4 bases and J by 1 base; unmatched bases: 3. Germline V lookup: CDR1 SGHRS, CDR2 YFSETQ. This CDR3 region has 14 residues. The CDR3 loop is CASSPQGAQETQYF. The DNA for the CDR3 is TGCGCCAGCAGCCCCCAGGGGGCCCAAGAGACCCAGTACTTC.

The chain has TRBV28 and TRBJ2-1; 9 nucleotides match TRBD2. V gave up 7 bases and J gave up 8 bases; unmatched junction bases: 9. Germline assignment: CDR1 MDHEN and CDR2 SYDVKM. The CDR3 is 14 amino acids. The CDR3 DNA follows: TGTGCCAGCATTGGTAGCGGGGGAAGGGATGAGCAGTTCTTC. Its protein product is CASIGSGGRDEQFF.

The chain joins TRBV2 to TRBJ2-5; the D call may be TRBD1 or TRBD2 (5 bases each). The CDR3 loop spans 16 amino acids. V lost 8 bases and J 5 bases, leaving 24 bases between the germline ends. The germline CDR1 and CDR2 sequences are SNHLY and FYNNEI. The CDR3 region is CASGAGWDPPRETQYF. In nucleotides, the CDR3 is TGTGCCAGCGGCGCTGGGTGGGACCCGCCGAGGGAGACCCAGTACTTC.

The genes are TRBV9 and TRBJ2-7; 11 nucleotides agree with TRBD2. Per the germline V gene, CDR1 is SGDLS and CDR2 is YYNGEE. With V trimmed by 4 bases and J by 4 bases, 7 bases remained unmatched. The CDR3 is 15 amino acids. In nucleotides, the CDR3 is TGTGCCAGCAGCCGGGCGGCTAGCGGGAGGTACGAGCAGTACTTC. Encoded protein: CASSRAASGRYEQYF.

The chain links TRBV7-6 to TRBJ2-3; 8 nucleotides match TRBD1. Per the germline V gene, CDR1 is SGHVS and CDR2 is FNYEAQ. Losses at the gene ends were 3 bases for V and 1 base for J; bases not matched to a gene: 3. The length of the CDR3 is 15 residues. In DNA form, the CDR3 reads TGTGCCAGCAGCTTCCCGACAGGGGGCACAGATACGCAGTATTTT. Amino acids: CASSFPTGGTDTQYF.

The gene calls are TRBV9 and TRBJ1-3; 8 bases agree with TRBD1. The ends lost 4 bases at V and 4 bases at J; junction bases unmatched: 7. The CDR3 sequence is 15 residues long. In germline, CDR1 is SGDLS, CDR2 YYNGEE. CDR3 residues: CASSKTGALGNTIYF. The DNA for the CDR3 is TGTGCCAGCAGCAAGACAGGGGCGTTGGGAAACACCATATATTTT.

This chain uses TRBV29-1 with TRBJ1-2, with 10 bases fitting TRBD1. CDR1 is SQVTM, CDR2 ANQGSEA, per germline. There are 13 residues in the CDR3. V was pared by 8 bases and J by 5 bases, with 8 bases of the junction left unmatched. CDR3 nucleotides: TGCAGCACCGGGGGGACAGGGGATTATGGCTACACCTTC. Translation gives CSTGGTGDYGYTF.

A word on this clone: Other nucleotide sequences from this sample produce the same CDR3. V and J are TRBV11-3 and TRBJ2-1; no clear D. This CDR3 is built from 13 residues. Per the germline V gene, CDR1 is SGHNT and CDR2 is YENEEA. Trimming pared 5 bases from V and 0 bases from J, leaving 5 bases between. The CDR3 protein is CASSPSSYNEQFF. CDR3 DNA sequence: TGTGCCAGCAGCCCGAGCTCCTACAATGAGCAGTTCTTC.

The chain employs TRBV15 and TRBJ2-1; 7 nucleotides align to TRBD1. V was clipped by 2 bases and J by 9 bases; unmatched bases: 4. This CDR3 has 13 residues. The germline gives CDR1 LNHNV, CDR2 YYDKDF (reference sequence). DNA for the CDR3: TGTGCCACCAGCAGAATCTCAGGGGGTGAGCAGTTCTTC. It specifies CATSRISGGEQFF.

With regard to this clone: Other nucleotide sequences in the sample specify the same CDR3. The chain uses TRBV5-1 and TRBJ2-7; D tentatively reads TRBD1 or TRBD2 (5 bases each). The CDR3 has 14 residues. In germline, CDR1 is SGHRS, CDR2 YFSETQ. With 4 bases removed from V and 0 bases from J, the gap between germline ends came to 11 bases. The CDR3 DNA is TGCGCCAGCAGCCCCCGGGGCAGCTCCTACGAGCAGTACTTC. This translates into CASSPRGSSYEQYF.

This chain connects TRBV19 to TRBJ2-7; D possibly corresponds to TRBD2 (6 bases). The CDR3 is made up of 15 amino acids. V dropped 3 bases and J dropped 0 bases, with 12 bases sitting between them. CDR1 LNHDA and CDR2 SQIVND come from the germline V gene (reference sequence). The CDR3 DNA reads as TGTGCCAGTAGTATTGACTGGAGGGGCTCCTACGAGCAGTACTTC. Protein sequence: CASSIDWRGSYEQYF. Full variable domain (remainder filled in from reference TRBV19 and TRBJ2-7): DGGITQSPKYLFRKEGQNVTLSCEQNLNHDAMYWYRQDPGQGLRLIYYSQIVNDFQKGDIAEGYSVSREKKESFPLTVTSAQKNPTAFYLCASSIDWRGSYEQYFGPGTRLTVT.

This clone showed up just once. In the same sample, other DNA sequences code for this CDR3. This rearrangement joins TRBV5-1 to TRBJ2-1; 15 bases line up with TRBD2. V lost 4 bases and J lost 7; bases outside the gene matches: 3. Germline loops: CDR1 SGHRS, CDR2 YFSETQ. The CDR3 is 15 amino acids. CDR3 amino acids: CASSEGLAGGNEQFF. The CDR3 DNA follows: TGCGCCAGCAGCGAGGGACTAGCGGGAGGTAATGAGCAGTTCTTC.

This clone has a single count. The chain has TRBV29-1 and TRBJ2-5; D remains ambiguous. Germline CDR1 and CDR2: SQVTM and ANQGSEA. V was shortened by 4 bases and J by 2 bases, with 8 bases between the two germline ends. This CDR3 region has 12 residues. The CDR3 protein is CSVAPLQETQYF. In DNA form, the CDR3 reads TGCAGCGTTGCCCCCCTTCAAGAGACCCAGTACTTC.

This chain joins TRBV6-1 and TRBJ2-1; the D gene is possibly TRBD1 (5 bases). The CDR3 extends over 14 amino acids. Between the trimmed V and J ends, which lost 6 bases and 2 bases, there was a span of 11 bases. Germline values: CDR1 MNHNS, CDR2 SASEGT. CDR3 loop: CASRTAHPYNEQFF. The DNA of the CDR3 is TGTGCCAGCAGGACAGCCCATCCCTACAATGAGCAGTTCTTC.

This CDR3 reads CASSLPTRTEAFF. The CDR3 bases are TGTGCCAGCAGTCTCCCTACGAGGACTGAAGCTTTCTTT. The V and J genes are TRBV28 and TRBJ1-1; D remains ambiguous. CDR3 size: 13 residues. The ends were cut back, 5 bases at V and 5 bases at J, with 12 bases in the middle. Germline-derived CDR1 and CDR2 are MDHEN and SYDVKM.

Details on this clone: Other DNA sequences in this specimen translate into the identical CDR3. This sequence joins TRBV6-6 and TRBJ1-1; D uncertain. The CDR3 length is 14 residues. Looked up from germline, CDR1 is MNHNY and CDR2 is SVGAGI (reference sequence). Trimming took off 0 bases at V and 4 bases at J, with 9 bases between the two ends. This CDR3 is CASSYSRVGTEAFF. The CDR3 DNA is TGTGCCAGCAGTTACTCCAGAGTGGGCACTGAAGCTTTCTTT.

The chain couples TRBV28 to TRBJ1-5; D gene unclear. This CDR3 is 13 amino acids long. V was trimmed by 1 base and J by 7 bases, leaving 8 bases between them. Germline CDR1 is MDHEN and CDR2 is SYDVKM. CDR3 DNA sequence: TGTGCCAGCAGTTTATTTTCGGGCCAGCCCCAGCATTTT. Protein product: CASSLFSGQPQHF.

The chain recombines TRBV2 with TRBJ2-3; D uncertain. This CDR3 is built from 14 residues. The germline gives CDR1 SNHLY, CDR2 FYNNEI. Trimming shortened V by 7 bases and J by 0 bases, and 11 bases separated the two germline ends. The CDR3 coding sequence is TGTGCCAGCAACATCCAGGACAGCACAGATACGCAGTATTTT. This sequence encodes CASNIQDSTDTQYF.

The V gene is TRBV10-3, the J gene TRBJ2-5; perhaps TRBD1 as D (6 bases). The CDR3 covers 13 residues. CDR1 is ENHRY, CDR2 SYGVKD, per germline. The V end was cut by 5 bases, the J end by 4 bases, with 11 bases between. The CDR3 DNA is TGTGCCATCAGTCAGGGGTTTCGAGAGACCCAGTACTTC. This encodes CAISQGFRETQYF.